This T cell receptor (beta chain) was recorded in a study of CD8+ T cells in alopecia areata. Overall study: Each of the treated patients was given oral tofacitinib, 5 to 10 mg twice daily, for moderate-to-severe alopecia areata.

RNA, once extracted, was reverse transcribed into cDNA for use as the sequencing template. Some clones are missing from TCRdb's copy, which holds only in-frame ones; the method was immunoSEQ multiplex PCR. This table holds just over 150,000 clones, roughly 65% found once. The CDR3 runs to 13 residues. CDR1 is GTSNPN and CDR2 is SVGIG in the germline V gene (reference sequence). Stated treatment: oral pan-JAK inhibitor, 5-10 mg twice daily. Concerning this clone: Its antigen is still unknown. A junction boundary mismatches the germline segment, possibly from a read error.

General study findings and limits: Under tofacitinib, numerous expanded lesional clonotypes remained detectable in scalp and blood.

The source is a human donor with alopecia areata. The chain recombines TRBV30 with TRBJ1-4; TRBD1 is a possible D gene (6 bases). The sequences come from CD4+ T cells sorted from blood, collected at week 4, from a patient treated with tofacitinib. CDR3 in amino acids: CAWAGTTNEKLFF. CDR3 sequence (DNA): TGTGCCTGGGCCGGGACAACGAATGAAAAACTGTTTTTT.